What follows are 5 T cell receptor beta chains derived from one specimen sequenced in a study of monozygotic twins with inflammatory bowel disease. For each CDR3 protein, TCRdb gives one entry from its re-call of the 5' RACE reads, without DNA. The sample has about 300,000 distinct CDR3 sequences; the top ten hold 5.6%. Sequenced: blood. The receptor source for this set is a human donor with ulcerative colitis or Crohn's disease, or a healthy co-twin of an affected twin (not recorded which).

The chain couples TRBV20-1 to TRBJ2-1; checking the TCRdb D call of TRBD2 is not possible without DNA. The CDR3 contains 16 residues. Looked up from germline, CDR1 is DFQATT and CDR2 is SNEGSKA (reference sequence). CDR3 loop: CSANTPGLAGGNEQFF.

The chain's CDR3 is CASSLGASTRNDEQFF. The chain employs TRBV5-1 and TRBJ2-1; there is no DNA to check the TCRdb D call of TRBD2. CDR3 length: 16 amino acids. Per germline, CDR1 SGHRS and CDR2 YFSETQ.

The rearrangement links TRBV6-2 or TRBV6-3 to TRBJ2-3; absent DNA, TCRdb's TRBD2 call cannot be checked. The germline V gene encodes CDR1 MNHEY and CDR2 SVGEGT. This CDR3 has 12 residues. The CDR3 loop is CASSWRSDTQYF.

The chain recombines TRBV5-1 with TRBJ2-1; TCRdb's D gene call, TRBD1, goes unchecked for lack of DNA. The CDR3 length is 15 residues. Germline CDR1 reads SGHRS; CDR2 reads YFSETQ. The CDR3: CASSSVGENYNEQFF.

V usage is TRBV7-2 and J usage is TRBJ2-1; with no DNA, the TCRdb D assignment of TRBD2 cannot be verified. The CDR3 runs 16 residues. Germline V lookup: CDR1 SGHTA, CDR2 FQGNSA. CDR3: CASSSLVAGPIWEQFF. Variable domain in full (rest from reference TRBV7-2 and TRBJ2-1): GAGVSQSPSNKVTEKGKDVELRCDPISGHTALYWYRQSLGQGLEFLIYFQGNSAPDKSGLPSDRFSAERTGGSVSTLTIQRTQQEDSAVYLCASSSLVAGPIWEQFFGPGTRLTVL.